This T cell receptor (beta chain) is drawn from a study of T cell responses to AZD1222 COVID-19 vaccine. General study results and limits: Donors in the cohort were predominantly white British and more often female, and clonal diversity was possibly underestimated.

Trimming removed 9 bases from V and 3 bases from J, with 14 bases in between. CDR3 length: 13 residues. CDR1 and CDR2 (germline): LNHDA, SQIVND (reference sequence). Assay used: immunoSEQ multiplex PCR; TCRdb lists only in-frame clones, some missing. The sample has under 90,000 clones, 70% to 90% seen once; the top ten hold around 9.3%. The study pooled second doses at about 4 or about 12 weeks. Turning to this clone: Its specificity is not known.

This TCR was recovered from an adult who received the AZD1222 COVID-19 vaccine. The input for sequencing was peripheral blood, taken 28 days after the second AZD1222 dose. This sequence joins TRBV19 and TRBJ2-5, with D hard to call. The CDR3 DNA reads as TGTGCCAGCGCGAAAGGAGCAAAAGAGACCCAGTACTTC. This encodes CASAKGAKETQYF.